A single sample gave rise to the 24 T cell receptor beta chains below, sequenced in a study of T-cell memory formation after mild COVID-19. TCRdb used MiXCR to reprocess the 5' RACE reads, holding one entry per CDR3 protein. The table has about 170,000 distinct CDR3 sequences, 10% to 15% seen once; the top ten hold approximately 3.6%. Sequencing was done on a sample of PBMCs or a T cell subset sorted from them (not recorded which). The receptors shown here come from a man aged 18-30 years who had mild COVID-19 (a few samples of this study predate the infection). Cell type and time point are not known.

This clonotype came up many times. The J gene is TRBJ2-7, the V gene TRBV7-2; TRBD2 is a possible D gene (5 bases). This CDR3 is built from 14 residues. Germline CDR1 SGHTA, CDR2 FQGNSA. V dropped 2 bases and J dropped 1 base, with 9 bases sitting between them. The CDR3 nucleotides read TGTGCCAGCAGCTTATTTGGCGGGTCCTACGAGCAGTACTTC. The encoded protein is CASSLFGGSYEQYF.

In this sample, this clonotype turned up a few times. The rearrangement uses TRBV29-1 and TRBJ2-1, with 8 bases matching TRBD1. The CDR3 contains 14 residues. Trimming cost V 4 bases and J 7 bases; bases outside gene matches: 9. Germline V CDR1 and CDR2: SQVTM, ANQGSEA. The CDR3 DNA reads as TGCAGCGTTGTGGTGGGCAGGGGGCCGAATGAGCAGTTCTTC. This codes for CSVVVGRGPNEQFF.

In this sample, this clonotype turned up many times. The chain employs TRBV4-1 and TRBJ1-6, with D tentatively TRBD1 (5 bases). V lost 2 bases and J 7 bases, leaving 27 bases between the germline ends. The CDR3 has 20 amino acids. Germline CDR1 reads MGHRA; CDR2 reads YSYEKL. The CDR3 bases are TGCGCCAGCAGCCAAACTCCCACCCGAGGGGCGCGGGGGTCAAATTCACCCCTCCACTTT. This sequence encodes CASSQTPTRGARGSNSPLHF.

This clonotype was observed a handful of times. The rearrangement uses TRBV27 and TRBJ2-6; perhaps TRBD2 as D (6 bases). Trimming shortened V by 6 bases and J by 5 bases, and 20 bases separated the two germline ends. Germline-derived CDR1 and CDR2 are MNHEY and SMNVEV (reference sequence). The CDR3 is 17 residues long. DNA of the CDR3: TGTGCCAGCAGGCCCGACAGCGGGCGACTCCGGGCCAACGTCCTGACTTTC. Protein sequence: CASRPDSGRLRANVLTF.

This clonotype was detected a few times. This chain connects TRBV6-5 to TRBJ2-7, with 7 nucleotides matching TRBD1. V gave up 0 bases and J gave up 1 base; unmatched junction bases: 3. The CDR3 has 15 amino acids. The V gene's germline CDR1 is MNHEY and CDR2 SVGAGI. CDR3 in amino acids: CASSYSRQGSYEQYF. As DNA, the CDR3 is TGTGCCAGCAGTTACTCGCGACAGGGATCCTACGAGCAGTACTTC.

This clonotype was recorded once. This chain connects TRBV27 to TRBJ1-5; no clear D gene. Germline loops: CDR1 MNHEY, CDR2 SMNVEV (reference sequence). Between the trimmed V and J ends, which lost 4 bases and 3 bases, there was a span of 7 bases. CDR3 length: 13 amino acids. The CDR3 protein is CASSWTVNQPQHF. The CDR3 nucleotides are TGTGCCAGCAGTTGGACGGTCAATCAGCCCCAGCATTTT.

This clonotype was recorded a few times. The chain carries TRBV7-2 and TRBJ2-3, with 10 bases identical to TRBD2. The CDR3 loop spans 14 amino acids. V lost 0 bases to trimming and J lost 11 bases; unmatched junction nucleotides: 5. The germline V gene encodes CDR1 SGHTA and CDR2 FQGNSA. CDR3 DNA sequence: TGTGCCAGCAGCTTAGCCCTAGCGGGGGCGCGGCAGTATTTT. Protein product: CASSLALAGARQYF.

This clonotype was recorded a few times. The chain employs TRBV7-3 and TRBJ2-1; 12 bases are shared with TRBD2. The CDR3 is 16 amino acids. Germline CDR1 and CDR2: SGHTA and FQGTGA. Unmatched junction bases numbered 11, after V lost 4 bases and J lost 10 bases. This CDR3 is CASSSTSGGYNQEQFF. The CDR3 bases are TGTGCCAGCAGCTCAACTAGCGGGGGGTACAATCAGGAGCAGTTCTTC.

The V and J genes are TRBV7-3 and TRBJ2-7; D tentatively reads TRBD1 or TRBD2 (5 bases each). The V end lost 2 bases, the J end lost 2 bases, and 13 bases lay between the germline ends. Germline V gene sequence: CDR1 SGHTA, CDR2 FQGTGA. CDR3 size: 15 residues. CDR3 bases: TGTGCCAGCAGCTTAGGGAGAGGGGCTCCCTACGAGCAGTACTTC. Its protein is CASSLGRGAPYEQYF. Variable domain in full (rest from reference TRBV7-3 and TRBJ2-7): GAGVSQTPSNKVTEKGKYVELRCDPISGHTALYWYRQSLGQGPEFLIYFQGTGAADDSGLPNDRFFAVRPEGSVSTLKIQRTERGDSAVYLCASSLGRGAPYEQYFGPGTRLTVT.

This chain connects TRBV4-1 to TRBJ2-5; perhaps TRBD2 as D (5 bases). CDR1 and CDR2 (germline): MGHRA, YSYEKL. Trimming took off 1 base at V and 5 bases at J, with 8 bases between the two ends. The CDR3 sequence is 13 residues long. The CDR3 DNA is TGCGCCAGCAGCCAAGCGGAGGTGGAGACCCAGTACTTC. This translates into CASSQAEVETQYF.

The V gene is TRBV10-3, the J gene TRBJ1-5; the D gene is possibly TRBD1 (5 bases). The CDR3 sequence is 13 residues long. Germline V gene data show CDR1 as ENHRY and CDR2 as SYGVKD. With 3 bases removed from V and 7 bases from J, the gap between germline ends came to 10 bases. CDR3 residues: CAISELGLQPQHF. In DNA form, the CDR3 reads TGTGCCATCAGTGAATTGGGACTGCAGCCCCAGCATTTT.

The V call is TRBV11-2, the J call TRBJ2-5, with TRBD1 matching over 9 bases. V trimming: 5 bases; J trimming: 5 bases; junction bases outside the gene matches: 9. The CDR3 is 15 residues long. Germline lookup yields CDR1 SGHAT and CDR2 FQNNGV. CDR3 nucleotides: TGTGCCAGCAGCGCCCGGTTCGGACAGGGGGAGACCCAGTACTTC. It codes for CASSARFGQGETQYF.

CDR3 sequence reads: CASSYSRREAFF. As DNA, the CDR3 is TGTGCCAGCAGTTACTCCCGCCGTGAGGCTTTCTTT. The chain employs TRBV6-5 and TRBJ1-1; D not resolved. CDR1 and CDR2 from the germline V gene are MNHEY and SVGAGI. The CDR3 is 12 residues long. Trimming cost V 0 bases and J 11 bases, with 10 bases left between them.

The chain uses TRBV4-1 and TRBJ1-4, with no clear D. The germline gives CDR1 MGHRA, CDR2 YSYEKL. The ends were cut back, 1 base at V and 0 bases at J, with 6 bases in the middle. This CDR3 has 15 amino acids. CDR3 amino acids: CASSQGYTTNEKLFF. The CDR3 DNA reads as TGCGCCAGCAGCCAAGGTTATACAACTAATGAAAAACTGTTTTTT.

This clonotype was recorded a few times. This chain links TRBV4-3 with TRBJ2-3; 10 bases line up with TRBD1. J lost 4 bases, V lost 1 base, and 11 bases had no gene match. This CDR3 is built from 18 residues. The germline V gene encodes CDR1 LGHNA and CDR2 YSLEER. The CDR3 DNA reads TGCGCCAGCAGCCAAGGAGCTAGGACAGGGGGTATCGCAGATACGCAGTATTTT. Amino acids: CASSQGARTGGIADTQYF.

This clonotype has more than one count but fewer than ten. V gene TRBV7-9 combines with J gene TRBJ2-1; 13 nucleotides match TRBD2. Germline V CDR1 and CDR2: SEHNR, FQNEAQ (reference sequence). Trimming cost V 5 bases and J 5 bases; bases outside gene matches: 3. The CDR3 has 15 residues. The CDR3 spells CASSRGLAGDNEQFF. The CDR3 region has the DNA TGTGCCAGCAGCCGAGGACTAGCGGGGGACAATGAGCAGTTCTTC.

This clonotype occurred a few times. This chain connects TRBV20-1 to TRBJ1-2, with TRBD1 as a possible D gene (5 bases). The germline V and J ends were trimmed by 5 bases and 4 bases, with 14 bases remaining between them. In germline, CDR1 is DFQATT, CDR2 SNEGSKA (reference sequence). The CDR3 totals 13 residues. In nucleotides, the CDR3 is TGCAGTGCTCTGACGACAGCTGGCTATGGCTACACCTTC. It encodes CSALTTAGYGYTF.

The table lists this clonotype with a few counts. The V and J genes are TRBV11-2 and TRBJ1-2; D remains ambiguous. The germline V and J ends were trimmed by 1 base and 12 bases, with 9 bases remaining between them. Per germline, CDR1 SGHAT and CDR2 FQNNGV. This CDR3 contains 11 residues. CDR3 bases: TGTGCCAGCAGCTTAGGGGGTATGAACACCTTC. Translated: CASSLGGMNTF.

At least ten counts were recorded for this clonotype. The chain employs TRBV7-2 and TRBJ2-3, with 12 bases matching TRBD2. CDR1 SGHTA and CDR2 FQGNSA come from the germline V gene. The V gene end was trimmed by 5 bases and the J gene end by 4 bases; junction bases not matched to a gene: 10. This CDR3 has 17 residues. This CDR3 reads CASSKGPSGGASDTQYF. The CDR3 region has the DNA TGTGCCAGCAGCAAAGGCCCTAGCGGGGGGGCTTCAGATACGCAGTATTTT.

This clonotype has ten or more counts. At one end the junction does not follow the germline gene, possibly because of a read error. The chain joins TRBV7-7 to TRBJ2-5; the D gene is possibly TRBD1 (5 bases). Germline CDR1 reads SSHAT; CDR2 reads FNYEAQ (reference sequence). The CDR3 contains 13 residues. The CDR3 region has the DNA TGTGCTAGCAGCTTTCACCCAGGGGAGACCCAGTACTTC. This translates into CASSFHPGETQYF.

This clonotype showed up just a few times. The chain links TRBV7-3 to TRBJ2-5; 8 nucleotides align to TRBD1. Trimming cost V 5 bases and J 1 base; bases outside gene matches: 9. Germline CDR1 is SGHTA and CDR2 is FQGTGA. This CDR3 has 16 amino acids. Here the CDR3 DNA reads TGTGCCAGCAGCAAAGCCTTCACAGGGGGCCAAGAGACCCAGTACTTC. This sequence encodes CASSKAFTGGQETQYF.

The chain couples TRBV7-8 to TRBJ1-1, with a possible D match to TRBD1 (6 bases). This CDR3 is 16 amino acids long. V lost 4 bases, J lost 0 bases, and 15 bases lay in between. Germline V gene lookup returns CDR1 SGHVS and CDR2 FQNEAQ. The DNA of the CDR3 is TGTGCCAGCAGCTCAGGCGGGGGGGCCCTGAACACTGAAGCTTTCTTT. It is translated as CASSSGGGALNTEAFF.

This rearrangement joins TRBV18 to TRBJ1-2; D remains ambiguous. The V end lost 2 bases, the J end lost 8 bases, and 18 bases lay between the germline ends. Germline loops: CDR1 KGHSH, CDR2 LQKENI. The CDR3 sequence is 15 residues long. CDR3 sequence (DNA): TGTGCCAGCTCACCATGGGCCAGAGAGCAAGGAGGCTACACCTTC. Residues: CASSPWAREQGGYTF.

The chain links TRBV6-5 to TRBJ2-6, with D tentatively TRBD1 (6 bases). With 0 bases removed from V and 2 bases from J, the gap between germline ends came to 8 bases. This CDR3 has 16 residues. Germline assignment: CDR1 MNHEY and CDR2 SVGAGI. CDR3 nucleotides: TGTGCCAGCAGTTACTCAGGACAGACTGGGGCCAACGTCCTGACTTTC. This encodes CASSYSGQTGANVLTF.